The clone carrying this TCR beta chain was seen just once. Its antigen is undetermined. The sample comes from a study of blood T cells in healthy people across ages. Points from the study as a whole: Without sorted subsets, naive and antigen-experienced compartments could not be conclusively compared. Versus aged donors, long-lived donors had higher diversity and more naive CD4+ cells.

A second roughly 6 to 11 cycle PCR used barcoded and J-beta primers. Each CDR3 protein is one row after TCRdb ran MiXCR on the 5' RACE reads. The profile shows roughly 1 million distinct CDR3 sequences, about 25% of them singletons. This CDR3 comprises 15 residues. V was cut by 4 bases and J by 3 bases, with 15 bases left in between. Germline values: CDR1 SGHNT, CDR2 YENEEA. The data also belong to a second study, concerning T cells of mothers and their children. This second report adds: A few healthy Caucasian mothers gave samples, and so did their six children.

The genes are TRBV11-3 and TRBJ1-2; tentative D call: TRBD1 (6 bases). Sequenced: blood. This receptor was identified in a girl aged 2-15 years in good health. This CDR3 reads CASSSRQGIDYGYTF. The CDR3 coding sequence is TGTGCCAGCAGCTCGCGGCAGGGGATCGACTATGGCTACACCTTC.